Given below is one TCR beta chain in context. In the PCR, 60 Vbeta and 13 Jbeta primers were used. TCRdb keeps only in-frame clones here, not all; method: immunoSEQ multiplex PCR. This table holds approximately 260,000 clones, 84% found once. This sample is part of a study of cytomegalovirus exposure and HLA in healthy donors. The source is a woman between 40 and 50 years old in good health and CMV-seropositive. Sequencing was performed on PBMCs.

This chain's CDR3 is CSVDFTTQETQYF. The CDR3 DNA reads TGCAGCGTTGATTTCACTACCCAAGAGACCCAGTACTTC. V gene TRBV29-1 combines with J gene TRBJ2-5; D gene ambiguous. The CDR3 has 13 residues. With 3 bases removed from V and 1 base from J, the gap between germline ends came to 9 bases. Germline V gene data show CDR1 as SQVTM and CDR2 as ANQGSEA.